Below, 18 T cell receptor beta chains from the same sample are listed, as sequenced in a study of T cell responses to AZD1222 COVID-19 vaccine. Repertoires were generated with immunoSEQ multiplex PCR, while TCRdb's copy carries only in-frame clones and drops some. The table has about 92,000 clones, roughly 93% seen once. This specimen consisted of peripheral blood, obtained on day 0 of AZD1222 vaccination. The receptors stem from an adult in good health.

This chain uses TRBV6-2 or TRBV6-3 with TRBJ1-2; D not certain. V lost 5 bases, J lost 5 bases, and 15 bases lay in between. CDR3 size: 14 residues. Germline CDR1 and CDR2: MNHEY and SVGEGT. The CDR3 sequence: CASSRALPSYGYTF. CDR3 nucleotides: TGTGCCAGCAGTAGGGCCCTGCCTTCTTATGGCTACACCTTC.

This clone was observed once. The rearrangement joins TRBV20-1 to TRBJ1-5; D might be TRBD1 (5 bases). Germline assignment: CDR1 DFQATT and CDR2 SNEGSKA (reference sequence). V was shortened by 3 bases and J by 4 bases, with 13 bases between the two germline ends. The CDR3 has 14 amino acids. The CDR3 nucleotides are TGCAGTGCTAGTCAGGGTCTCGGAAATCAGCCCCAGCATTTT. It specifies CSASQGLGNQPQHF.

The chain's CDR3 is CASSWPGAETQYF. CDR3 nucleotide sequence: TGTGCCAGCAGCTGGCCTGGAGCGGAGACCCAGTACTTC. The rearrangement uses TRBV11-2 and TRBJ2-5; D is undetermined. Germline-derived CDR1 and CDR2 are SGHAT and FQNNGV. The ends were cut back, 4 bases at V and 5 bases at J, with 11 bases in the middle. CDR3 length: 13 residues.

J is TRBJ1-4 and V is TRBV7-2; maybe TRBD1 (6 bases). This CDR3 region has 13 residues. V dropped 3 bases and J dropped 5 bases, with 7 bases sitting between them. CDR1 and CDR2 from the germline V gene are SGHTA and FQGNSA. In DNA form, the CDR3 reads TGTGCCAGCAGCTTTGGACAGAATGAAAAACTGTTTTTT. It specifies CASSFGQNEKLFF. Complete variable domain (other parts from reference TRBV7-2 and TRBJ1-4): GAGVSQSPSNKVTEKGKDVELRCDPISGHTALYWYRQSLGQGLEFLIYFQGNSAPDKSGLPSDRFSAERTGGSVSTLTIQRTQQEDSAVYLCASSFGQNEKLFFGSGTQLSVL.

The V call is TRBV18, the J call TRBJ2-5; D gene ambiguous. The CDR3 has 13 amino acids. V was shortened by 8 bases and J by 3 bases, with 13 bases between the two germline ends. The germline V gene has CDR1 KGHSH and CDR2 LQKENI. CDR3 loop: CASRALVEETQYF. In DNA, the CDR3 is TGTGCCAGCCGGGCCCTTGTGGAAGAGACCCAGTACTTC.

This clone appeared a single time. This chain uses TRBV5-1 with TRBJ2-1, with 9 positions matching TRBD2. The CDR3 is 15 amino acids. In germline, CDR1 is SGHRS, CDR2 YFSETQ. The junction had 4 bases not matched to a gene; V was cut back by 3 bases and J by 3 bases. CDR3 loop: CASSSLAGFYNEQFF. The CDR3 bases are TGCGCCAGCAGCTCTCTAGCGGGGTTCTACAATGAGCAGTTCTTC.

The chain has TRBV5-1 and TRBJ2-4; 9 bases fit TRBD1. This CDR3 has 16 amino acids. CDR1 is SGHRS, CDR2 YFSETQ, per germline. The ends lost 4 bases at V and 0 bases at J; junction bases unmatched: 5. CDR3 amino acids: CASSLGTGQAKNIQYF. The CDR3, as DNA: TGCGCCAGCAGCCTGGGGACAGGGCAAGCCAAAAACATTCAGTACTTC.

The rearrangement uses TRBV18 and TRBJ2-5; no definite D call. Germline-derived CDR1 and CDR2 are KGHSH and LQKENI. The length of the CDR3 is 15 residues. V was clipped by 1 base and J by 1 base, with 10 bases between them. In DNA, the CDR3 is TGTGCCAGCTCACCACTTAAGGGCCCCCAAGAGACCCAGTACTTC. Its translation is CASSPLKGPQETQYF.

The chain combines TRBV7-9 with TRBJ2-7; 7 nucleotides align to TRBD2. CDR1 is SEHNR, CDR2 FQNEAQ, per germline (reference sequence). V was pared by 4 bases and J by 0 bases, with 6 bases of the junction left unmatched. The CDR3 is made up of 15 amino acids. CDR3 region: CASSSGGSSSYEQYF. In DNA, the CDR3 is TGTGCCAGCAGCTCCGGGGGGTCGAGCTCCTACGAGCAGTACTTC.

The CDR3 is CASSRGSGSYEQYF. The CDR3 nucleotides read TGTGCCAGCAGTCGAGGTAGCGGCTCCTACGAGCAGTACTTC. The rearrangement uses TRBV2 and TRBJ2-7, with D possibly TRBD2 on 6 matching bases. V was clipped by 5 bases and J by 0 bases, with 11 bases between them. Germline loops: CDR1 SNHLY, CDR2 FYNNEI. This CDR3 has 14 amino acids.

The J gene is TRBJ2-3, the V gene TRBV11-2, with D unresolved. V was shortened by 5 bases and J by 2 bases, with 5 bases between the two germline ends. This CDR3 contains 12 residues. Germline CDR1 SGHAT, CDR2 FQNNGV. The CDR3 is CASSLTTDTQYF. For the CDR3, the DNA is TGTGCCAGCAGCCTAACCACAGATACGCAGTATTTT.

The chain employs TRBV9 and TRBJ2-7, with D possibly being TRBD2 (5 bases). CDR3 length equals 12 residues. Looked up from germline, CDR1 is SGDLS and CDR2 is YYNGEE. The ends were cut back, 1 base at V and 6 bases at J, with 8 bases in the middle. CDR3 sequence: CASSVFEGEQYF. The DNA for the CDR3 is TGTGCCAGCAGCGTATTTGAGGGCGAGCAGTACTTC. Supplemented by reference TRBV9 and TRBJ2-7, the full variable domain reads DSGVTQTPKHLITATGQRVTLRCSPRSGDLSVYWYQQSLDQGLQFLIQYYNGEERAKGNILERFSAQQFPDLHSELNLSSLELGDSALYFCASSVFEGEQYFGPGTRLTVT.

V and J are TRBV6-2 or TRBV6-3 and TRBJ2-3, with TRBD1 matching 7 bases. CDR3 size: 16 residues. The trim removed 2 bases at V and 2 bases at J, leaving 7 bases unmatched. Germline lookup yields CDR1 MNHEY and CDR2 SVGEGT. CDR3 residues: CASSYRAGGLTDTQYF. For the CDR3, the DNA is TGTGCCAGCAGTTACCGGGCAGGGGGTCTCACAGATACGCAGTATTTT.

This rearrangement joins TRBV11-3 to TRBJ2-1; 8 bases map to TRBD1. In germline, CDR1 is SGHNT, CDR2 YENEEA. This CDR3 is 15 amino acids long. The trim removed 6 bases at V and 0 bases at J, leaving 4 bases unmatched. This CDR3 is CASSPGQGSYNEQFF. CDR3 DNA: TGTGCCAGCAGTCCCGGACAGGGCTCCTACAATGAGCAGTTCTTC.

This chain links TRBV29-1 with TRBJ2-2, with D uncertain. Germline-derived CDR1 and CDR2 are SQVTM and ANQGSEA. The CDR3 contains 12 residues. Deletions cut 2 bases from V and 1 base from J, with 2 bases between. The CDR3 region has the DNA TGCAGCGTTGAACAGAACACCGGGGAGCTGTTTTTT. Residues: CSVEQNTGELFF.

The V gene is TRBV7-2, the J gene TRBJ1-4; 9 nucleotides align to TRBD1. The J segment lost 8 bases and the V segment lost 1 base, leaving 5 bases of the junction unmatched. Germline assignment: CDR1 SGHTA and CDR2 FQGNSA. This CDR3 has 15 amino acids. The DNA for the CDR3 is TGTGCCAGCAGCTTAGATGGGACAGGGAGGGAAAAACTGTTTTTT. Amino acids: CASSLDGTGREKLFF. The complete variable domain, with remaining parts taken from reference TRBV7-2 and TRBJ1-4, reads GAGVSQSPSNKVTEKGKDVELRCDPISGHTALYWYRQSLGQGLEFLIYFQGNSAPDKSGLPSDRFSAERTGGSVSTLTIQRTQQEDSAVYLCASSLDGTGREKLFFGSGTQLSVL.

Here the CDR3 reads CASSQARGPLHF. The CDR3 DNA is TGCGCCAGCAGCCAAGCAAGGGGACCCCTCCACTTT. This chain links TRBV4-3 with TRBJ1-6; D possibly corresponds to TRBD1 (5 bases). CDR1 and CDR2 from the germline V gene are LGHNA and YSLEER. CDR3 size: 12 residues. V was clipped by 1 base and J by 12 bases, with 7 bases between them.

The chain recombines TRBV5-4 with TRBJ2-7; 7 bases agree with TRBD1. The germline CDR1 and CDR2 sequences are SGHNT and YYREEE (reference sequence). Trimming at V came to 2 bases and at J to 4 bases, leaving 3 bases not matched to a gene. The CDR3 contains 13 residues. The CDR3 bases are TGTGCCAGCAGCTTTTACAGGGGATACGAGCAGTACTTC. It codes for CASSFYRGYEQYF. Together with reference TRBV5-4 and TRBJ2-7, the CDR3 gives the full variable domain: ETGVTQSPTHLIKTRGQQVTLRCSSQSGHNTVSWYQQALGQGPQFIFQYYREEENGRGNFPPRFSGLQFPNYSSELNVNALELDDSALYLCASSFYRGYEQYFGPGTRLTVT.